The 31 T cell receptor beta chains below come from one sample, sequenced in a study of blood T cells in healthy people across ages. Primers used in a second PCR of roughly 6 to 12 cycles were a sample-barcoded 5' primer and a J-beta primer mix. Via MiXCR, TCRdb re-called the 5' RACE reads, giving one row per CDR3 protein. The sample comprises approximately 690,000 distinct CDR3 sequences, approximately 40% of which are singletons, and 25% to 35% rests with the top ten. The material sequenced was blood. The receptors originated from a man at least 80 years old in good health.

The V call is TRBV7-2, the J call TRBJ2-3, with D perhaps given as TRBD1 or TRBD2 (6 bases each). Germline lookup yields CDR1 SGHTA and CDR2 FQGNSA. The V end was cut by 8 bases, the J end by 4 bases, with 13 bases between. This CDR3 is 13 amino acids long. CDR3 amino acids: CASGRGRADTQYF. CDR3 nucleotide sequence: TGTGCCAGCGGCCGGGGGCGCGCAGATACGCAGTATTTT. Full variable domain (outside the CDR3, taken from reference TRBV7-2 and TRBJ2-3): GAGVSQSPSNKVTEKGKDVELRCDPISGHTALYWYRQSLGQGLEFLIYFQGNSAPDKSGLPSDRFSAERTGGSVSTLTIQRTQQEDSAVYLCASGRGRADTQYFGPGTRLTVL.

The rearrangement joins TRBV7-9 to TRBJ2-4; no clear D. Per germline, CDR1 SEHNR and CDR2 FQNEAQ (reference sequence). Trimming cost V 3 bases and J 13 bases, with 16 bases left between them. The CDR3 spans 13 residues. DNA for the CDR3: TGTGCCAGCAGCTTTGACACGTCGGGTGAGCAGTACTTC. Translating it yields CASSFDTSGEQYF.

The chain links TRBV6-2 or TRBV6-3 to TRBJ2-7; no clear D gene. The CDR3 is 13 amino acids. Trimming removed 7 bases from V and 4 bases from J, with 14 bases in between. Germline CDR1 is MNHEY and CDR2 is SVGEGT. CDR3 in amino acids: CASKSDGNYEQYF. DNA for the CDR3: TGTGCCAGCAAAAGCGACGGAAATTACGAGCAGTACTTC.

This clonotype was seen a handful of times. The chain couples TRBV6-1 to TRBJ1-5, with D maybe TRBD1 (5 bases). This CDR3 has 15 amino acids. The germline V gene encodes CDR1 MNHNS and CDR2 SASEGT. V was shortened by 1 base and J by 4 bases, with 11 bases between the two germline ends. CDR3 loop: CASSEVSGGNQPQHF. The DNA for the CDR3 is TGTGCCAGCAGTGAAGTATCGGGGGGAAATCAGCCCCAGCATTTT.

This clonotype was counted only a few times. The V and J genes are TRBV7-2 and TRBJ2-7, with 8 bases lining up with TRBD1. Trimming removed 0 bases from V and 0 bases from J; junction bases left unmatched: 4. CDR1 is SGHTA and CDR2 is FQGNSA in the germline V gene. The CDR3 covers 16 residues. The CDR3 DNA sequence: TGTGCCAGCAGCTTAGCGAGACAGGGGAGCTCCTACGAGCAGTACTTC. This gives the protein CASSLARQGSSYEQYF.

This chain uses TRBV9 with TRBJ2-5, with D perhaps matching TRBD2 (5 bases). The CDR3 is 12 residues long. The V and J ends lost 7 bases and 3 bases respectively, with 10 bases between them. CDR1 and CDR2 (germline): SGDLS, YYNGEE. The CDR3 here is CASGSVEETQYF. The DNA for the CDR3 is TGTGCCAGCGGGAGCGTAGAAGAGACCCAGTACTTC. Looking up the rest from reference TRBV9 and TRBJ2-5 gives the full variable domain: DSGVTQTPKHLITATGQRVTLRCSPRSGDLSVYWYQQSLDQGLQFLIQYYNGEERAKGNILERFSAQQFPDLHSELNLSSLELGDSALYFCASGSVEETQYFGPGTRLLVL.

The CDR3 sequence: CASSPGDLSSYEQYF. The DNA of the CDR3 is TGTGCCAGCAGCCCGGGAGACTTAAGCTCCTACGAGCAGTACTTC. The chain couples TRBV11-2 to TRBJ2-7; maybe TRBD2 (6 bases). Trimming took 5 bases from V and 0 from J, leaving 14 bases between them. The germline V gene encodes CDR1 SGHAT and CDR2 FQNNGV. There are 15 residues in the CDR3.

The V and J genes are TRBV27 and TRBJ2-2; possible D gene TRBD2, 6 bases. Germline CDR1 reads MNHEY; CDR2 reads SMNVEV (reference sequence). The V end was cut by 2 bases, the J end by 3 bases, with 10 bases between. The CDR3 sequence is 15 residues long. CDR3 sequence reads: CASSLTGVHTGELFF. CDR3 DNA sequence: TGTGCCAGCAGTTTAACGGGGGTCCACACCGGGGAGCTGTTTTTT.

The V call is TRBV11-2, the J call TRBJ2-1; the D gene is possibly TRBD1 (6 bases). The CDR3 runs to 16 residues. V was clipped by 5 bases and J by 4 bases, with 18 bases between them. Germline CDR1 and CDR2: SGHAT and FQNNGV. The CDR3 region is CASSRRGAGDYNEQFF. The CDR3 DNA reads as TGTGCCAGCAGCCGAAGGGGAGCAGGGGATTACAATGAGCAGTTCTTC.

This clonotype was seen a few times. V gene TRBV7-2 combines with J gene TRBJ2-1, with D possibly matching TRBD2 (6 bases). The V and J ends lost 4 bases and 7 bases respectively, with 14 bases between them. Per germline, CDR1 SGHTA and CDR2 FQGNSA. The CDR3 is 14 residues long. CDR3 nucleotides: TGTGCCAGCAGCTATAATACTGGAGGGAATGAGCAGTTCTTC. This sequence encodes CASSYNTGGNEQFF. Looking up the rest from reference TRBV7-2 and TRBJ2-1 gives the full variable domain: GAGVSQSPSNKVTEKGKDVELRCDPISGHTALYWYRQSLGQGLEFLIYFQGNSAPDKSGLPSDRFSAERTGGSVSTLTIQRTQQEDSAVYLCASSYNTGGNEQFFGPGTRLTVL.

CDR3 residues: CASIPNPGTGVYEQYF. Here the CDR3 DNA reads TGTGCCAGCATCCCCAACCCCGGGACAGGGGTTTACGAGCAGTACTTC. The chain couples TRBV6-5 to TRBJ2-7; 10 positions agree with TRBD1. Trimming at V came to 7 bases and at J to 4 bases, leaving 13 bases not matched to a gene. The CDR3 sequence is 16 residues long. Per germline, CDR1 MNHEY and CDR2 SVGAGI.

The CDR3 spells CASSLGIGNYNEQFF. Written as DNA, the CDR3 is TGTGCCAGCAGCTTAGGGATCGGAAACTACAATGAGCAGTTCTTC. The chain carries TRBV7-2 and TRBJ2-1; D is undetermined. CDR1 is SGHTA, CDR2 FQGNSA, per germline. CDR3 size: 15 residues. The ends were cut back, 1 base at V and 3 bases at J, with 10 bases in the middle.

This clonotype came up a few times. The CDR3 is CASGRSETQYF. CDR3 in DNA: TGTGCCAGCGGGCGGTCGGAGACCCAGTACTTC. The rearrangement uses TRBV9 and TRBJ2-7, with D unresolved. The DNA end favors TRBJ2-5, so the J call may be wrong. Germline V CDR1 and CDR2: SGDLS, YYNGEE. CDR3 length: 11 amino acids.

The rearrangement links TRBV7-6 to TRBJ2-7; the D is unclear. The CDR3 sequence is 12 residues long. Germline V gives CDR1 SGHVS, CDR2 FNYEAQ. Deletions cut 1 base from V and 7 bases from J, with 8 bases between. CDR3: CASSLDGLEQYF. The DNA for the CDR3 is TGTGCCAGCAGCTTAGACGGGTTAGAGCAGTACTTC.

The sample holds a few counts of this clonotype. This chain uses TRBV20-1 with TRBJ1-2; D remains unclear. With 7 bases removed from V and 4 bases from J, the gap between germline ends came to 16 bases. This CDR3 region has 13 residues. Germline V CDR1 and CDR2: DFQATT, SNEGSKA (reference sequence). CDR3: CSVISDIGYGYTF. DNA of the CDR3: TGCAGTGTTATCAGCGACATAGGCTATGGCTACACCTTC.

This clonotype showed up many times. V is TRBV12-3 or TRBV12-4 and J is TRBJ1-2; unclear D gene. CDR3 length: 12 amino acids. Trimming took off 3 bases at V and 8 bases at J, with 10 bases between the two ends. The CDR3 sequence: CASSFTGGGYTF. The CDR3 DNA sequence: TGTGCCAGCAGTTTTACGGGAGGCGGCTACACCTTC.

This CDR3 is CASSSRDVRNTEAFF. The CDR3 DNA follows: TGTGCCAGCAGCTCTAGGGACGTCCGGAACACTGAAGCTTTCTTT. The chain is built from TRBV7-2 and TRBJ1-1, with D possibly TRBD1 on 5 matching bases. Trimming shortened V by 4 bases and J by 1 base, and 13 bases separated the two germline ends. Germline V gives CDR1 SGHTA, CDR2 FQGNSA. CDR3 length: 15 residues.

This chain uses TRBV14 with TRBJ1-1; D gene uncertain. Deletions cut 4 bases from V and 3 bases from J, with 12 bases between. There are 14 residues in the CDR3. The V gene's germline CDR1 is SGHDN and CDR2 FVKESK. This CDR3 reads CASSRNIGDTEAFF. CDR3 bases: TGTGCCAGCAGCCGGAACATTGGTGACACTGAAGCTTTCTTT.

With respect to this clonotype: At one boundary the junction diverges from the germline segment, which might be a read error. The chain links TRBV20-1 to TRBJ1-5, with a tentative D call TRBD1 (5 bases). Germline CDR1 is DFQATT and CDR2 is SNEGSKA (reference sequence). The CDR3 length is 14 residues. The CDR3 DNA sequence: TGCAGTGCTAGATCGGGGCGGAGCAATCAGCCCCGGCATTTT. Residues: CSARSGRSNQPRHF.

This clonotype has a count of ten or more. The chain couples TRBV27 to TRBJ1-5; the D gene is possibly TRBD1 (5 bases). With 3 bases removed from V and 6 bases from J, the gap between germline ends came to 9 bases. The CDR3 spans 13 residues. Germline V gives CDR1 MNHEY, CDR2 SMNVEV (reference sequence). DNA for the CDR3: TGTGCCAGCAGTTTCAGGGATGCTCAGCCCCAGCATTTT. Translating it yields CASSFRDAQPQHF.

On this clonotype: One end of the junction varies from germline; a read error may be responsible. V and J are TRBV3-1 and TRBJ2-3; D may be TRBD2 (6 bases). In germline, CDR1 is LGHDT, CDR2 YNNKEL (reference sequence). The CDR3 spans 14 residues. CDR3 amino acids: CASSNSGFTGTQYF. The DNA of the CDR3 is TGTGCCAGCAGTAATAGCGGATTCACAGGTACGCAGTATTTT.

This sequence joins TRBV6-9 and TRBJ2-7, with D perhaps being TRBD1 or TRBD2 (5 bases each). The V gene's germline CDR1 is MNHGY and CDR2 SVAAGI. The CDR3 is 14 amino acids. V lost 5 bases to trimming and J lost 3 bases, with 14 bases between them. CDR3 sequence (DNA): TGTGCCAGCAGTCGGGACCTAAAGGTCTACGAGCAGTACTTC. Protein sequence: CASSRDLKVYEQYF.

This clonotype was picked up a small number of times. The CDR3, as DNA: TGTGCCAGCAGCCCACAGGCTACCTACGAGCAGTACTTC. Translated: CASSPQATYEQYF. V is TRBV7-2 and J is TRBJ2-7, with a possible D match to TRBD1 (5 bases). The CDR3 is made up of 13 amino acids. Trimming took off 5 bases at V and 2 bases at J, with 10 bases between the two ends. Looked up from germline, CDR1 is SGHTA and CDR2 is FQGNSA. The full variable domain, its missing parts supplied by reference TRBV7-2 and TRBJ2-7, is GAGVSQSPSNKVTEKGKDVELRCDPISGHTALYWYRQSLGQGLEFLIYFQGNSAPDKSGLPSDRFSAERTGGSVSTLTIQRTQQEDSAVYLCASSPQATYEQYFGPGTRLTVT.

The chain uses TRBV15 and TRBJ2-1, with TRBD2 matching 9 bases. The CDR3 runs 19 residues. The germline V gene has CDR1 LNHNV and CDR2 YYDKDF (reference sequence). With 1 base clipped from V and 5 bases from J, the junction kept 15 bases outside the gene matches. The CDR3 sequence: CATSRVDRREGRSHNEQFF. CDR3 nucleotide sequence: TGTGCCACCAGCAGAGTAGATCGGCGGGAGGGGCGGTCCCACAATGAGCAGTTCTTC.

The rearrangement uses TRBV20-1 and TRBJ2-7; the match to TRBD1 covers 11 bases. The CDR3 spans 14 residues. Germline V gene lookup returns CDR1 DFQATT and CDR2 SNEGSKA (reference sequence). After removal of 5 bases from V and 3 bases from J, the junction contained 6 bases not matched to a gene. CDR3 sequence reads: CSAARGTGGYEQYF. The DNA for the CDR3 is TGCAGTGCTGCCCGAGGGACAGGGGGCTACGAGCAGTACTTC.

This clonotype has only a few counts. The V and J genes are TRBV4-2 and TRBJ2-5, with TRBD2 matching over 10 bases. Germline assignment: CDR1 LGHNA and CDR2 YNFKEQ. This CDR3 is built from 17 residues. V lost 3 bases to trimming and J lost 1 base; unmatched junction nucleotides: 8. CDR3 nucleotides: TGTGCCAGCAGCCAGACTCTAGCGGGGGTCCTCCAAGAGACCCAGTACTTC. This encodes CASSQTLAGVLQETQYF.

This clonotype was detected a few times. The CDR3 is CSASISSGGPREQYF. DNA of the CDR3: TGCAGTGCCAGCATAAGTAGCGGGGGTCCGCGGGAGCAGTACTTC. V and J are TRBV20-1 and TRBJ2-7, with 9 bases aligning to TRBD2. Germline CDR1 and CDR2: DFQATT and SNEGSKA (reference sequence). V dropped 6 bases and J dropped 7; count of bases not matched to a gene: 16. The CDR3 is made up of 15 amino acids.

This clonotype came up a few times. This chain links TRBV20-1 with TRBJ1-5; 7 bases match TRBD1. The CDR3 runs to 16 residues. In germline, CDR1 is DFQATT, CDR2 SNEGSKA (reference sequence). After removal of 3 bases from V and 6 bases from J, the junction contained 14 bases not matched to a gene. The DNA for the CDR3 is TGCAGTGCTAGGGGGGTGGGCTACAGGGGTGGTCAGCCCCAGCATTTT. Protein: CSARGVGYRGGQPQHF.

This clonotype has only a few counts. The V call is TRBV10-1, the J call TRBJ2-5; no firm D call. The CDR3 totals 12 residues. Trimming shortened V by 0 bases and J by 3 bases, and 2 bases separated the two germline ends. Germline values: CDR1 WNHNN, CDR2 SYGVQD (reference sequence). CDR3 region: CASSESKETQYF. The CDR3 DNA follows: TGCGCCAGCAGTGAGTCAAAAGAGACCCAGTACTTC.

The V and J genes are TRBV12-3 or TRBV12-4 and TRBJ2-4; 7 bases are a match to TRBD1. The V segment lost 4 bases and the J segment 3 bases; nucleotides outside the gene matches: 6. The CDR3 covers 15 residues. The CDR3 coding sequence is TGTGCCAGCAGTTCCTGGGGACAGCTCAAAAACATTCAGTACTTC. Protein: CASSSWGQLKNIQYF.

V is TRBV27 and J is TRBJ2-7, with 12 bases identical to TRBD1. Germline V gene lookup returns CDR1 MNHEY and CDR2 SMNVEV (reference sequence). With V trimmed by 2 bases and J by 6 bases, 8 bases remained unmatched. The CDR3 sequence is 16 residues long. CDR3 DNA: TGTGCCAGCAGTTTAATCCCGGGACAGGGGGCCCCCGAGCAGTACTTC. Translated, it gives CASSLIPGQGAPEQYF.